The 23 T cell receptor beta chains listed next were all sequenced from one sample in a study of PD-1 blockade in classical Hodgkin lymphoma. Only in-frame clones appear in the TCRdb table, and some are missing; sequencing was by immunoSEQ multiplex PCR. The sample contains about 11,000 clones, nearly 80% of which appear only once. After autologous stem cell transplantation all patients relapsed, and prior brentuximab vedotin exposure differed between cohorts. The sample consisted of peripheral blood mononuclear cells (PBMCs), taken before the second cycle of nivolumab. The receptor source for this set is a human donor with classical Hodgkin lymphoma.

Only a few counts were recorded for this clone. The CDR3 here is CASSATRPRSSNTGELFF. The CDR3 coding sequence is TGTGCCAGCAGTGCGACTAGGCCACGTAGTTCAAACACCGGGGAGCTGTTTTTT. The J gene is TRBJ2-2, the V gene TRBV2; weak D call: TRBD2 (6 bases). From germline, CDR1 is SNHLY and CDR2 FYNNEI. CDR3 length: 18 amino acids. Trimming removed 4 bases from V and 2 bases from J, with 20 bases in between.

J is TRBJ1-2 and V is TRBV18, with D possibly being TRBD1 (5 bases). The length of the CDR3 is 17 residues. Deletions cut 2 bases from V and 0 bases from J, with 16 bases between. Germline V gives CDR1 KGHSH, CDR2 LQKENI. The CDR3 loop reads CASSPSLGTATNYGYTF. The CDR3, as DNA: TGTGCCAGCTCACCATCCTTAGGGACGGCCACTAACTATGGCTACACCTTC.

In this sample, this clone turned up a few times. V gene TRBV2 combines with J gene TRBJ1-4; 7 bases agree with TRBD1. CDR1 is SNHLY, CDR2 FYNNEI, per germline. With 8 bases clipped from V and 6 bases from J, the junction kept 12 bases outside the gene matches. This CDR3 is 15 amino acids long. The CDR3 region is CASVRRQGWDEKLFF. The CDR3 DNA sequence: TGTGCCAGCGTGAGGAGACAGGGATGGGATGAAAAACTGTTTTTT.

This clone was found once. The chain employs TRBV10-1 and TRBJ1-1; D gene ambiguous. Trimming pared 4 bases from V and 1 base from J, leaving 7 bases between. Germline V gene lookup returns CDR1 WNHNN and CDR2 SYGVQD (reference sequence). CDR3 length equals 13 residues. The CDR3 is CASSGRRNTEAFF. The CDR3 bases are TGCGCCAGCAGTGGGAGAAGGAACACTGAAGCTTTCTTT.

The V and J genes are TRBV28 and TRBJ2-7, with D possibly matching TRBD2 (6 bases). V shed 5 bases and J shed 6 bases, with 14 bases lying between them. The CDR3 contains 13 residues. Germline V gene sequence: CDR1 MDHEN, CDR2 SYDVKM. As DNA, the CDR3 is TGTGCCAGCAGTCCCCGGGACTTCTCCGAGCAGTACTTC. Its translation: CASSPRDFSEQYF.

This clone is labeled as large. The chain recombines TRBV29-1 with TRBJ2-3, with D maybe TRBD2 (5 bases). CDR3 length: 14 amino acids. Per germline, CDR1 SQVTM and CDR2 ANQGSEA. Trimming removed 7 bases at V and 0 bases at J, with 14 bases between. The CDR3 protein is CSGGGRRSTDTQYF. CDR3 sequence (DNA): TGCAGCGGTGGAGGCAGGCGAAGCACAGATACGCAGTATTTT.

This clone was detected once. The V and J genes are TRBV28 and TRBJ1-1, with 7 bases aligning to TRBD1. The CDR3 covers 15 residues. Germline CDR1 reads MDHEN; CDR2 reads SYDVKM. The V gene end was trimmed by 5 bases and the J gene end by 0 bases; junction bases not matched to a gene: 6. CDR3 coding DNA: TGTGCCAGCAGTACCCTGGACAGGCTGAACACTGAAGCTTTCTTT. This gives the protein CASSTLDRLNTEAFF.

This chain connects TRBV29-1 to TRBJ2-6, with TRBD1 matching 7 bases. V lost 6 bases to trimming and J lost 0 bases; unmatched junction nucleotides: 8. Germline CDR1 SQVTM, CDR2 ANQGSEA. The CDR3 is 16 amino acids. The CDR3 sequence is CSVGDSTYSGANVLTF. The CDR3 DNA is TGCAGCGTCGGGGACAGCACTTACTCTGGGGCCAACGTCCTGACTTTC.

The chain recombines TRBV28 with TRBJ2-2, with D perhaps TRBD1 or TRBD2 (5 bases each). From germline, CDR1 is MDHEN and CDR2 SYDVKM. V lost 5 bases and J 3 bases, leaving 13 bases between the germline ends. CDR3 size: 15 residues. The CDR3 loop reads CASSVLGADTGELFF. The CDR3 bases are TGTGCCAGCAGTGTACTAGGGGCGGACACCGGGGAGCTGTTTTTT.

This clone was observed a handful of times. V usage is TRBV5-1 and J usage is TRBJ2-5, with D maybe TRBD2 (5 bases). Trimming took 4 bases from V and 2 from J, leaving 15 bases between them. This CDR3 comprises 15 residues. Germline V gene lookup returns CDR1 SGHRS and CDR2 YFSETQ. CDR3 in amino acids: CASSPNAGKQETQYF. Written as DNA, the CDR3 is TGCGCCAGCAGCCCAAACGCCGGGAAACAAGAGACCCAGTACTTC. Full variable domain (missing parts from reference TRBV5-1 and TRBJ2-5): KAGVTQTPRYLIKTRGQQVTLSCSPISGHRSVSWYQQTPGQGLQFLFEYFSETQRNKGNFPGRFSGRQFSNSRSEMNVSTLELGDSALYLCASSPNAGKQETQYFGPGTRLLVL.

This chain links TRBV20-1 with TRBJ1-1; D unclear. The germline V gene has CDR1 DFQATT and CDR2 SNEGSKA (reference sequence). The CDR3 loop spans 11 amino acids. V lost 4 bases to trimming and J lost 2 bases, with 5 bases between them. CDR3 sequence (DNA): TGCAGTGCTACAGATAACACTGAAGCTTTCTTT. The encoded protein is CSATDNTEAFF.

The chain carries TRBV5-1 and TRBJ2-1; tentative D call: TRBD1 (6 bases). CDR1 is SGHRS, CDR2 YFSETQ, per germline. Trimming left V 3 bases short and J 6 bases short, with 10 bases between. The CDR3 consists of 13 residues. The CDR3 nucleotides read TGCGCCAGCAGCTCAGGGGTGGGCAATGAGCAGTTCTTC. Protein sequence: CASSSGVGNEQFF.

This chain links TRBV10-1 with TRBJ2-1, with TRBD2 matching 7 bases. The CDR3 consists of 14 residues. Germline V lookup: CDR1 WNHNN, CDR2 SYGVQD (reference sequence). V was clipped by 8 bases and J by 6 bases; unmatched bases: 10. CDR3 sequence reads: CASAAQRGANEQFF. In DNA, the CDR3 is TGCGCCAGCGCGGCCCAGCGGGGTGCCAATGAGCAGTTCTTC.

This rearrangement joins TRBV19 to TRBJ2-7, with a possible D match to TRBD2 (5 bases). This CDR3 is built from 14 residues. CDR1 is LNHDA, CDR2 SQIVND, per germline (reference sequence). Deletions cut 3 bases from V and 3 bases from J, with 12 bases between. CDR3 in amino acids: CASSMSGFGYEQYF. CDR3 DNA sequence: TGTGCCAGTAGTATGTCGGGATTTGGCTACGAGCAGTACTTC.

V is TRBV27 and J is TRBJ2-2, with TRBD1 identical over 7 bases. CDR1 is MNHEY, CDR2 SMNVEV, per germline (reference sequence). The length of the CDR3 is 16 residues. J gave up 0 bases and V 5 bases, and 6 bases lay outside the gene matches. The DNA of the CDR3 is TGTGCCAGCAGTGATGAGGGGGCCTCGAACACCGGGGAGCTGTTTTTT. This gives the protein CASSDEGASNTGELFF.

The J gene is TRBJ1-1, the V gene TRBV7-2, with a tentative D call TRBD1 (6 bases). The CDR3 consists of 15 residues. The V and J ends lost 5 bases and 1 base respectively, with 14 bases between them. CDR1 SGHTA and CDR2 FQGNSA come from the germline V gene. CDR3 amino acids: CASSPGPDRNTEAFF. In DNA form, the CDR3 reads TGTGCCAGCAGCCCCGGCCCGGACAGGAACACTGAAGCTTTCTTT.

The chain carries TRBV10-1 and TRBJ1-2, with no clear D. V was cut by 2 bases and J by 6 bases, with 19 bases left in between. This CDR3 spans 16 amino acids. Per the germline V gene, CDR1 is WNHNN and CDR2 is SYGVQD (reference sequence). The CDR3 nucleotides read TGCGCCAGCAGTGAGGACCCCAGCGGGGTTCCGGATGGCTACACCTTC. This translates into CASSEDPSGVPDGYTF.

V is TRBV11-3 and J is TRBJ2-1; a possible D gene is TRBD1 (6 bases). CDR3 length: 15 amino acids. From germline, CDR1 is SGHNT and CDR2 YENEEA. V dropped 0 bases and J dropped 5 bases, with 11 bases sitting between them. CDR3 nucleotide sequence: TGTGCCAGCAGCTTAGACAGGGGCGAAGACAATGAGCAGTTCTTC. The encoded protein is CASSLDRGEDNEQFF.

About this clone: At one end, the junction sequence differs from germline, possibly due to a read error. This chain's CDR3 is CASSPREVSYNEQFF. Here the CDR3 DNA reads TGTGCTAGCAGCCCCAGGGAAGTCTCATACAATGAGCAGTTCTTC. The rearrangement joins TRBV7-7 to TRBJ2-1, with TRBD1 as a possible D gene (5 bases). The germline gives CDR1 SSHAT, CDR2 FNYEAQ (reference sequence). This CDR3 has 15 residues.

This clone has only one observation. V is TRBV5-1 and J is TRBJ1-4; D remains unclear. Germline values: CDR1 SGHRS, CDR2 YFSETQ. The germline V and J ends were trimmed by 3 bases and 2 bases, with 11 bases remaining between them. The CDR3 loop spans 15 amino acids. The DNA of the CDR3 is TGCGCCAGCAGCTCGGCCGCGACGACTAATGAAAAACTGTTTTTT. It encodes CASSSAATTNEKLFF.

This clone was seen only once. The V and J genes are TRBV10-1 and TRBJ2-1; 14 bases line up with TRBD2. Germline trimming cut 6 bases from V and 4 bases from J; bases unmatched to any gene: 14. The V gene's germline CDR1 is WNHNN and CDR2 SYGVQD (reference sequence). The CDR3 contains 19 residues. Written as DNA, the CDR3 is TGCGCCAGCAGCCCCACAGGGACCGGGACTAGCGGGGGTTACAATGAGCAGTTCTTC. Its protein is CASSPTGTGTSGGYNEQFF.

The chain employs TRBV2 and TRBJ2-1; tentative D call: TRBD2 (6 bases). This CDR3 has 17 amino acids. V gave up 6 bases and J gave up 0 bases, with 18 bases separating them. CDR1 and CDR2 (germline): SNHLY, FYNNEI. The CDR3 here is CASSLGSGKSSYNEQFF. The CDR3 DNA reads TGTGCCAGCAGCCTCGGTAGCGGCAAGAGCTCCTACAATGAGCAGTTCTTC.

A few counts support this clone. V is TRBV11-2 and J is TRBJ2-1, with 9 bases aligning to TRBD2. This CDR3 spans 16 amino acids. CDR1 and CDR2 from the germline V gene are SGHAT and FQNNGV. Trimming cost V 2 bases and J 7 bases; bases outside gene matches: 9. CDR3 protein: CASSLIGAGGRNEQFF. In DNA, the CDR3 is TGTGCCAGCAGCTTAATCGGGGCGGGAGGGCGAAATGAGCAGTTCTTC.